Here is one T cell receptor (beta chain) with its context. Together with a sample-barcoded 5' primer, a J-beta primer mix was included in a second PCR lasting roughly 6 to 12 cycles. TCRdb processed the 5' RACE reads anew with MiXCR; each CDR3 protein has one entry. The sample lists about 1.1 million distinct CDR3 sequences; 35% to 40% were seen once. The sample is drawn from a study of blood T cells in healthy people across ages. Germline CDR1 reads DFQATT; CDR2 reads SNEGSKA (reference sequence). V was cut by 3 bases and J by 0 bases, with 3 bases left in between. This CDR3 region has 11 residues. The sequenced sample was blood. This receptor was identified in a man aged 18 to 29 in good health. This rearrangement joins TRBV20-1 to TRBJ2-7; D uncertain. The CDR3 is CSASSSYEQYF. The CDR3 region has the DNA TGCAGTGCTAGCAGCTCCTACGAGCAGTACTTC.